Shown below are 32 T cell receptor beta chains from a single sample sequenced in a study of cytomegalovirus exposure and HLA in healthy donors (dated by TCRdb to between 2016 and 2019). Receptors were amplified or captured by the immunoSEQ multiplex PCR assay. For the multiplex PCR, a mixture combining 60 forward primers for TCR Vbeta segments and 13 reverse primers for TCR Jbeta segments was used. Imported from immuneACCESS, the table was reduced by TCRdb to in-frame sequences with V and J called. These copies leave out some clones; in studies compared against another copy, an unresolved V gene accounts for under half, and the cause of the remainder is not known. For this sample there are some 130,000 clones; roughly 9.6% appear just once. 6.5% to 9% of the sample goes to the ten largest clones. Sample: PBMCs. Receptors originate from a woman aged 40 to 50 in good health and CMV-seropositive.

This chain links TRBV18 with TRBJ2-3; the D is unclear. V shed 3 bases and J shed 3 bases, with 4 bases lying between them. The germline CDR1 and CDR2 sequences are KGHSH and LQKENI. The CDR3 length is 12 residues. CDR3 sequence: CASSPETDTQYF. In DNA form, the CDR3 reads TGTGCCAGCTCACCTGAGACAGATACGCAGTATTTT.

V and J are TRBV18 and TRBJ2-3, with D possibly TRBD2 on 7 matching bases. CDR3 length: 14 amino acids. Germline-derived CDR1 and CDR2 are KGHSH and LQKENI. The V gene lost 6 bases and the J gene lost 3 bases, with 13 bases spanning the gap. The CDR3 DNA reads TGTGCCAGCTCCCCGGGGGGCGGAACAGATACGCAGTATTTT. Translation gives CASSPGGGTDTQYF. Combining the CDR3 with reference TRBV18 and TRBJ2-3 gives the whole variable domain NAGVMQNPRHLVRRRGQEARLRCSPMKGHSHVYWYRQLPEEGLKFMVYLQKENIIDESGMPKERFSAEFPKEGPSILRIQQVVRGDSAAYFCASSPGGGTDTQYFGPGTRLTVL.

This sequence joins TRBV6-1 and TRBJ1-2; D not resolved. V lost 3 bases, J lost 2 bases, and 7 bases lay in between. The CDR3 is 13 amino acids. Germline-derived CDR1 and CDR2 are MNHNS and SASEGT. This chain's CDR3 is CASSEKQNYGYTF. In DNA form, the CDR3 reads TGTGCCAGCAGTGAGAAACAGAACTATGGCTACACCTTC.

This clone has only one observation. The chain joins TRBV13 to TRBJ2-1, with a possible D match to TRBD2 (5 bases). V was shortened by 2 bases and J by 6 bases, with 11 bases between the two germline ends. This CDR3 has 14 residues. Germline CDR1 PRHDT, CDR2 FYEKMQ (reference sequence). The CDR3 DNA follows: TGTGCCAGCAGCTTAAGGCCTAGCCTCAATGAGCAGTTCTTC. This codes for CASSLRPSLNEQFF.

This clone was found a few times. At one end, the junction sequence differs from germline, possibly due to a read error. V usage is TRBV30 and J usage is TRBJ2-7; D possibly corresponds to TRBD2 (5 bases). Germline loops: CDR1 GTSNPN, CDR2 SVGIG (reference sequence). This CDR3 spans 15 amino acids. The CDR3 region is CARRRALPPAYEQYF. The CDR3 coding sequence is TGTGCCCGGAGGCGGGCACTTCCCCCAGCCTACGAGCAGTACTTC.

V and J are TRBV6-1 and TRBJ1-2; perhaps TRBD1 as D (5 bases). The V end lost 5 bases, the J end lost 2 bases, and 15 bases lay between the germline ends. CDR3 length: 15 residues. Germline assignment: CDR1 MNHNS and CDR2 SASEGT. The CDR3 DNA reads TGTGCCAGCAGTCTGGGGGGGGGAAGAAACTATGGCTACACCTTC. It yields the protein CASSLGGGRNYGYTF.

The chain uses TRBV4-3 and TRBJ2-6; D is uncertain. V lost 1 base and J lost 1, with 5 bases in between. CDR3 size: 15 residues. CDR1 and CDR2 (germline): LGHNA, YSLEER. This CDR3 reads CASSQVRSGANVLTF. The CDR3, as DNA: TGCGCCAGCAGCCAAGTGAGGTCTGGGGCCAACGTCCTGACTTTC.

V gene TRBV10-3 combines with J gene TRBJ2-7, with a tentative D call TRBD2 (6 bases). Germline V lookup: CDR1 ENHRY, CDR2 SYGVKD. Trimming took 1 base from V and 1 from J, leaving 11 bases between them. The CDR3 is 15 amino acids. The CDR3 region is CAISEFGGSSYEQYF. The CDR3 nucleotides read TGTGCCATCAGTGAGTTTGGGGGGAGTTCCTACGAGCAGTACTTC.

The genes are TRBV19 and TRBJ1-3, with 10 bases fitting TRBD1. CDR1 and CDR2 from the germline V gene are LNHDA and SQIVND (reference sequence). The CDR3 sequence is 18 residues long. Trimming took 0 bases from V and 3 from J; bases not matched to a gene: 8. CDR3 coding DNA: TGTGCCAGTAGTATAGACTTCCGGGACAGGGGATATGGAAACACCATATATTTT. Protein: CASSIDFRDRGYGNTIYF.

This clone turned up a few times. This chain links TRBV29-1 with TRBJ2-7; D is possibly TRBD2 (6 bases). The ends were cut back, 4 bases at V and 9 bases at J, with 16 bases in the middle. The CDR3 has 12 amino acids. Per the germline V gene, CDR1 is SQVTM and CDR2 is ANQGSEA. The CDR3 protein is CSVAVGGNGQYF. The CDR3 bases are TGCAGCGTTGCAGTGGGGGGAAACGGGCAGTACTTC.

The chain recombines TRBV6-5 with TRBJ1-2; no definite D call. CDR1 MNHEY and CDR2 SVGAGI come from the germline V gene. The CDR3 totals 13 residues. The ends were cut back, 6 bases at V and 4 bases at J, with 12 bases in the middle. The CDR3 DNA is TGTGCCAGCAGGGAGGTTGGACTCTATGGCTACACCTTC. Amino acids: CASREVGLYGYTF.

There are a few counts of this clone. The chain couples TRBV2 to TRBJ1-5; 7 positions agree with TRBD1. Germline assignment: CDR1 SNHLY and CDR2 FYNNEI. CDR3 size: 13 residues. The V gene end was trimmed by 4 bases and the J gene end by 7 bases; junction bases not matched to a gene: 4. Here the CDR3 reads CASSGTGAQPQHF. In DNA, the CDR3 is TGTGCCAGCAGTGGGACAGGAGCGCAGCCCCAGCATTTT.

DNA for the CDR3: TGTGCCAGCAGTCCATGGACAGGGGGAGAGACCCAGTACTTC. Protein sequence: CASSPWTGGETQYF. The chain has TRBV27 and TRBJ2-5; TRBD1 matches at 10 bases. The CDR3 has 14 amino acids. Trimming took 5 bases from V and 4 from J; bases not matched to a gene: 4. Per the germline V gene, CDR1 is MNHEY and CDR2 is SMNVEV (reference sequence).

This clone was seen a handful of times. CDR3 loop: CASSFTGVNEKLFF. The CDR3, as DNA: TGCGCCAGCAGCTTCACAGGAGTTAATGAAAAACTGTTTTTT. The chain has TRBV5-1 and TRBJ1-4; D perhaps matches TRBD1 (5 bases). V was clipped by 2 bases and J by 4 bases, with 9 bases between them. This CDR3 spans 14 amino acids. CDR1 and CDR2 (germline): SGHRS, YFSETQ. Full variable domain (missing parts from reference TRBV5-1 and TRBJ1-4): KAGVTQTPRYLIKTRGQQVTLSCSPISGHRSVSWYQQTPGQGLQFLFEYFSETQRNKGNFPGRFSGRQFSNSRSEMNVSTLELGDSALYLCASSFTGVNEKLFFGSGTQLSVL.

This clone was picked up a small number of times. The chain employs TRBV6-1 and TRBJ1-2, with D hard to call. The V end lost 2 bases, the J end lost 4 bases, and 8 bases lay between the germline ends. Germline-derived CDR1 and CDR2 are MNHNS and SASEGT. The CDR3 loop spans 13 amino acids. CDR3: CASSESEIYGYTF. CDR3 DNA sequence: TGTGCCAGCAGTGAATCGGAGATCTATGGCTACACCTTC.

This clone has only a few counts. The J gene is TRBJ1-4, the V gene TRBV9, with D uncertain. Germline V gene sequence: CDR1 SGDLS, CDR2 YYNGEE. The CDR3 covers 15 residues. V gave up 3 bases and J gave up 7 bases, with 16 bases separating them. CDR3 DNA sequence: TGTGCCAGCAGCGAATCAGCGCAACTAACTGAAAAACTGTTTTTT. This codes for CASSESAQLTEKLFF.

This clone was detected a few times. The genes are TRBV6-1 and TRBJ1-6; 11 bases agree with TRBD1. CDR1 and CDR2 from the germline V gene are MNHNS and SASEGT. The CDR3 spans 15 residues. V dropped 6 bases and J dropped 10; count of bases not matched to a gene: 8. The CDR3 bases are TGTGCCAGCAGCGGGACAGGGGGTCTGGGATCACCCCTCCACTTT. This translates into CASSGTGGLGSPLHF.

In its sample, this clone was seen a few times. The CDR3 is CASSEVAPNTGELFF. CDR3 sequence (DNA): TGCGCCAGCAGCGAGGTTGCCCCGAACACCGGGGAGCTGTTTTTT. The rearrangement joins TRBV5-1 to TRBJ2-2, with D unresolved. The V and J ends lost 4 bases and 0 bases respectively, with 10 bases between them. Per the germline V gene, CDR1 is SGHRS and CDR2 is YFSETQ. The CDR3 has 15 residues.

The CDR3 DNA follows: TGTGCCAGCAGTTACACGGGGGGCTCCTACAATGAGCAGTTCTTC. Amino acid sequence: CASSYTGGSYNEQFF. The V gene is TRBV6-5, the J gene TRBJ2-1; 7 bases are a match to TRBD2. This CDR3 contains 15 residues. Germline values: CDR1 MNHEY, CDR2 SVGAGI. Trimming cost V 2 bases and J 0 bases; bases outside gene matches: 1.

V usage is TRBV6-5 and J usage is TRBJ2-1; TRBD2 agrees at 7 bases. This CDR3 contains 15 residues. Trimming removed 2 bases from V and 9 bases from J; junction bases left unmatched: 10. CDR1 and CDR2 from the germline V gene are MNHEY and SVGAGI. The CDR3 loop is CASSYTSGVSGEQFF. The CDR3 DNA sequence: TGTGCCAGCAGTTACACCAGCGGGGTGTCGGGTGAGCAGTTCTTC.

The V call is TRBV6-5, the J call TRBJ1-3; D remains unclear. The germline CDR1 and CDR2 sequences are MNHEY and SVGAGI. This CDR3 spans 13 amino acids. With 6 bases removed from V and 4 bases from J, the gap between germline ends came to 10 bases. CDR3: CASRSLSGNTIYF. The CDR3 coding sequence is TGTGCCAGCAGAAGCCTTTCCGGAAACACCATATATTTT.

This clone showed up just a few times. The CDR3 DNA sequence: TGCGCCAGCAGCTTAACAGCGAACACCGGGGAGCTGTTTTTT. This translates into CASSLTANTGELFF. V and J are TRBV5-1 and TRBJ2-2; D unresolved. The germline V and J ends were trimmed by 2 bases and 0 bases, with 5 bases remaining between them. The CDR3 has 14 amino acids. Germline V CDR1 and CDR2: SGHRS, YFSETQ.

This chain's CDR3 is CASSEAPGKTYEQYF. DNA of the CDR3: TGTGCCAGCAGCGAGGCCCCCGGGAAAACCTACGAGCAGTACTTC. V is TRBV9 and J is TRBJ2-7; D is possibly TRBD2 (5 bases). Trimming took 3 bases from V and 2 from J, leaving 15 bases between them. The CDR3 covers 15 residues. Germline CDR1 SGDLS, CDR2 YYNGEE. Supplemented by reference TRBV9 and TRBJ2-7, the full variable domain reads DSGVTQTPKHLITATGQRVTLRCSPRSGDLSVYWYQQSLDQGLQFLIQYYNGEERAKGNILERFSAQQFPDLHSELNLSSLELGDSALYFCASSEAPGKTYEQYFGPGTRLTVT.

Only a few counts were recorded for this clone. This CDR3 is also generated by other DNA sequences in the sample. The rearrangement links TRBV29-1 to TRBJ1-1, with TRBD1 identical over 8 bases. Germline values: CDR1 SQVTM, CDR2 ANQGSEA. The CDR3 spans 11 residues. The ends lost 5 bases at V and 5 bases at J; junction bases unmatched: 1. CDR3: CSVRTGTEAFF. DNA of the CDR3: TGCAGCGTTCGGACAGGGACTGAAGCTTTCTTT.

This clone was counted only a few times. V usage is TRBV6-6 and J usage is TRBJ2-1; 7 nucleotides line up with TRBD2. Germline V lookup: CDR1 MNHNY, CDR2 SVGAGI (reference sequence). This CDR3 spans 16 amino acids. The V gene end was trimmed by 2 bases and the J gene end by 4 bases; junction bases not matched to a gene: 8. The CDR3 coding sequence is TGTGCCAGCAGTTACGCCCTAGCGGTCCCTTACAATGAGCAGTTCTTC. Protein sequence: CASSYALAVPYNEQFF.

The CDR3 spells CASSSQRGHSYNEQFF. In DNA form, the CDR3 reads TGTGCCAGCAGCTCCCAGCGGGGGCACTCCTACAATGAGCAGTTCTTC. This chain uses TRBV7-2 with TRBJ2-1; 8 bases agree with TRBD2. The junction had 5 bases not matched to a gene; V was cut back by 4 bases and J by 0 bases. The CDR3 is 16 residues long. CDR1 and CDR2 (germline): SGHTA, FQGNSA. Full variable domain (missing parts from reference TRBV7-2 and TRBJ2-1): GAGVSQSPSNKVTEKGKDVELRCDPISGHTALYWYRQSLGQGLEFLIYFQGNSAPDKSGLPSDRFSAERTGGSVSTLTIQRTQQEDSAVYLCASSSQRGHSYNEQFFGPGTRLTVL.

The chain links TRBV7-5 to TRBJ1-1; TRBD1 was called by the table and not checked on the DNA. TRBV7-5 is shown as a pseudogene. The CDR3 runs 12 residues. CDR3 in amino acids: CVRSIEGDLAFF. Written as DNA, the CDR3 is TGTGTCAGAAGCATAGAAGGGGATCTGGCTTTCTTT.

The chain is built from TRBV6-5 and TRBJ2-2, with 8 nucleotides matching TRBD1. The CDR3 spans 15 residues. CDR1 is MNHEY, CDR2 SVGAGI, per germline. With V trimmed by 6 bases and J by 4 bases, 7 bases remained unmatched. Here the CDR3 reads CASSRQGSFTGELFF. The CDR3 coding sequence is TGTGCCAGCAGCCGACAGGGGTCCTTCACCGGGGAGCTGTTTTTT.

The CDR3 protein is CASSTTSGGFYEQYF. CDR3 nucleotide sequence: TGCGCCAGCAGCACGACTAGCGGGGGATTTTACGAGCAGTACTTC. V usage is TRBV5-1 and J usage is TRBJ2-7; 12 positions match TRBD2. Germline lookup yields CDR1 SGHRS and CDR2 YFSETQ. The V and J ends lost 4 bases and 4 bases, in that order; junction bases with no gene match: 6. The CDR3 consists of 15 residues.

V is TRBV5-4 and J is TRBJ1-1, with 8 bases fitting TRBD1. The CDR3 consists of 16 residues. Germline V gene lookup returns CDR1 SGHNT and CDR2 YYREEE (reference sequence). J lost 3 bases, V lost 4 bases, and 11 bases had no gene match. The CDR3 loop is CASSLLQGALDTEAFF. CDR3 in DNA: TGTGCCAGCAGCCTACTCCAGGGGGCATTGGACACTGAAGCTTTCTTT.

This clone was seen a handful of times. CDR3 sequence: CASRRRGLQETQYF. For the CDR3, the DNA is TGTGCCAGTAGACGGCGGGGGCTGCAAGAGACCCAGTACTTC. V gene TRBV19 combines with J gene TRBJ2-5, with D perhaps matching TRBD2 (7 bases). CDR3 length: 14 residues. Germline-derived CDR1 and CDR2 are LNHDA and SQIVND (reference sequence). The V gene lost 6 bases and the J gene lost 2 bases, with 13 bases spanning the gap.

This clone showed up just a few times. This rearrangement joins TRBV13 to TRBJ2-3; 13 bases fit TRBD2. This CDR3 has 16 residues. Germline-derived CDR1 and CDR2 are PRHDT and FYEKMQ (reference sequence). J gave up 1 base and V 4 bases, and 2 bases lay outside the gene matches. The CDR3 sequence is CASSSGTSGGTDTQYF. The CDR3 nucleotides are TGTGCCAGCAGCTCTGGGACTAGCGGGGGCACAGATACGCAGTATTTT.